Below, 28 T cell receptor beta chains from the same sample are listed, as sequenced in a study of Tregs in tolerant kidney transplant recipients. TCRdb's copy holds only in-frame clones and misses some; the assay was immunoSEQ multiplex PCR. The data include about 33,000 clones; the top ten clones carry more than 6.5%. The sample in question was CD8+ T cells from blood, obtained before the transplant. All receptors derive from a human donor who received a combined kidney and bone marrow transplant.

In the case of this clone: The read terminates 3 residues before the CDR3 end, so the remaining end is supplied by the germline J gene. V gene TRBV5-1 combines with J gene TRBJ1-2; 9 positions agree with TRBD1. Germline V CDR1 and CDR2: SGHRS, YFSETQ. With V trimmed by 3 bases and J by 3 bases, 15 bases remained unmatched. This CDR3 contains 18 residues. CDR3 bases read: TGCGCCAGCAGCTCCCCGGGGACAGGGCGGCTTTCGGACTATGGC. This encodes CASSSPGTGRLSDYG. The full CDR3 protein is CASSSPGTGRLSDYGYTF.

Worth noting for this clone: The read falls 3 residues short of the CDR3 end, and the missing part is taken from the germline J gene. The V call is TRBV7-6, the J call TRBJ2-3; TRBD2 matches at 11 bases. Germline CDR1 reads SGHVS; CDR2 reads FNYEAQ. This CDR3 is 16 amino acids long. J gave up 1 base and V 5 bases, and 5 bases lay outside the gene matches. CDR3 DNA, as far as it was read: TGTGCCAGCAGCCCCCGTAGCGGGGGGGGCACAGATACG. Its translation: CASSPRSGGGTDT. The whole CDR3 sequence reads CASSPRSGGGTDTQYF.

A note on this clone: The CDR3 goes on 3 residues after the read ends, and that part is filled in from the germline J gene. V usage is TRBV6-1 and J usage is TRBJ2-1; tentative D call: TRBD2 (7 bases). Germline assignment: CDR1 MNHNS and CDR2 SASEGT. Trimming removed 4 bases at V and 6 bases at J, with 16 bases between. The CDR3 has 15 residues. Partial CDR3 DNA: TGTGCCAGCAGTGGTCTCCAGGGGAGGGCCAATGAG. Its protein product is CASSGLQGRANE. The full CDR3 protein is CASSGLQGRANEQFF.

About this clone: The sequence runs out 3 residues before the end of the CDR3; the remainder is reconstructed from the germline J gene. V usage is TRBV19 and J usage is TRBJ2-7; D possibly corresponds to TRBD2 (6 bases). Germline lookup yields CDR1 LNHDA and CDR2 SQIVND (reference sequence). The germline V and J ends were trimmed by 3 bases and 5 bases, with 11 bases remaining between them. The CDR3 runs 13 residues. CDR3 region: CASSMNGGNEQYF. Partial CDR3 DNA: TGTGCCAGTAGTATGAATGGCGGGAACGAG.

Remarks on this clone: The CDR3 end is not reached by the read, which stops 3 residues before it; the germline J gene fills it in. The genes are TRBV7-9 and TRBJ2-7; a possible D gene is TRBD1 (6 bases). Trimming left V 7 bases short and J 6 bases short, with 13 bases between. The CDR3 has 12 residues. Germline loops: CDR1 SEHNR, CDR2 FQNEAQ (reference sequence). CDR3 residues: CASTPGVSEQYF. The CDR3 bases that were read are TGTGCCAGCACCCCAGGGGTAAGCGAG.

CDR3 DNA, as far as it was read: TGTGCCAGCAGTGAAAGCGGGAGGGGGCAAAACATT. The encoded protein is CASSESGRGQNI. The CDR3 as a whole reads CASSESGRGQNIQYF. The chain is built from TRBV6-1 and TRBJ2-4; 10 bases fit TRBD2. The observed sequence ends 3 residues before the CDR3 terminus, with the missing tail filled in from the germline J gene. V lost 2 bases, J lost 5 bases, and 3 bases stayed unmatched. This CDR3 has 15 amino acids. Germline CDR1 is MNHNS and CDR2 is SASEGT.

Remarks on this clone: The sequenced fragment ends 3 residues before the CDR3 boundary, so the rest is inferred from the germline J gene. The rearrangement links TRBV2 to TRBJ2-7, with 11 nucleotides matching TRBD2. After removal of 3 bases from V and 2 bases from J, the junction contained 0 bases not matched to a gene. This CDR3 is 14 amino acids long. From germline, CDR1 is SNHLY and CDR2 FYNNEI. This CDR3 is CASSETSGAYEQYF. CDR3 bases read: TGTGCCAGCAGTGAGACTAGCGGGGCCTACGAG.

Of note for this clone: Read data end 3 residues before the CDR3 end; the end is taken from the germline J gene. This sequence joins TRBV5-1 and TRBJ1-2; no firm D call. CDR3 length: 16 amino acids. Trimming left V 0 bases short and J 4 bases short, with 16 bases between. Germline V gene data show CDR1 as SGHRS and CDR2 as YFSETQ. CDR3 bases read: TGCGCCAGCAGCTTGGAAGGGCCTCGGTGGAGCTATGGC. This translates into CASSLEGPRWSYG. The whole CDR3 region reads CASSLEGPRWSYGYTF.

With regard to this clone: Read coverage stops 3 residues before the CDR3 terminus; the germline J gene supplies the remainder. V is TRBV6-2 or TRBV6-3 and J is TRBJ2-1, with 16 positions matching TRBD2. The CDR3 has 17 residues. V was pared by 6 bases and J by 3 bases, with 5 bases of the junction left unmatched. Germline CDR1 and CDR2: MNHEY and SVGEGT. CDR3 DNA (partial): TGTGCCAGCAGCGAGGGACTAGCGGGAGGGAGCTACAATGAG. Translation: CASSEGLAGGSYNE. The full-length CDR3 reads as CASSEGLAGGSYNEQFF.

A remark on this clone: With the read ending 3 residues before the CDR3 end, the germline J gene is used to fill in that end. The chain combines TRBV5-6 with TRBJ2-5; a weak D match, TRBD1 (6 bases). This CDR3 spans 15 amino acids. Trimming removed 0 bases from V and 7 bases from J, with 16 bases in between. Germline CDR1 reads SGHDT; CDR2 reads YYEEEE. The CDR3 bases that were read are TGTGCCAGCAGCTTGGGGGCAGGGGTTTCAGCGACC. The encoded protein is CASSLGAGVSAT. The entire CDR3 protein is CASSLGAGVSATQYF.

As to this clone: The read falls 3 residues short of the CDR3 end, and the missing part is taken from the germline J gene. This chain links TRBV7-9 with TRBJ2-1, with D tentatively TRBD2 (6 bases). The CDR3 length is 13 residues. In germline, CDR1 is SEHNR, CDR2 FQNEAQ (reference sequence). Incomplete CDR3 DNA: TGTGCTGACGGGGGTTTCTCCTACAATGAG. This sequence encodes CADGGFSYNE. The full-length CDR3 reads as CADGGFSYNEQFF.

A word on this clone: The observed sequence ends 3 residues before the CDR3 terminus, with the missing tail filled in from the germline J gene. The chain employs TRBV19 and TRBJ1-1; TRBD1 is a possible D gene (6 bases). This CDR3 contains 13 residues. Germline-derived CDR1 and CDR2 are LNHDA and SQIVND (reference sequence). V shed 6 bases and J shed 4 bases, with 12 bases lying between them. The CDR3 reads CASRGGGGTEAFF. The CDR3 DNA, read in part, is TGTGCCAGTAGAGGGGGAGGGGGCACTGAA. Variable domain in full (rest from reference TRBV19 and TRBJ1-1): DGGITQSPKYLFRKEGQNVTLSCEQNLNHDAMYWYRQDPGQGLRLIYYSQIVNDFQKGDIAEGYSVSREKKESFPLTVTSAQKNPTAFYLCASRGGGGTEAFFGQGTRLTVV.

In regard to this clone: The read ends 3 residues early relative to the CDR3; the germline J gene fills the gap. The chain is built from TRBV19 and TRBJ1-1, with 7 nucleotides matching TRBD1. Germline CDR1 reads LNHDA; CDR2 reads SQIVND (reference sequence). CDR3 length equals 16 residues. The ends lost 3 bases at V and 4 bases at J; junction bases unmatched: 11. The CDR3 sequence: CASSIGSAQGTTEAFF. The DNA read from the CDR3 is TGTGCCAGTAGTATTGGCTCCGCACAGGGGACCACTGAA.

Points on this clone: With the read ending 3 residues before the CDR3 end, the germline J gene is used to fill in that end. V usage is TRBV19 and J usage is TRBJ1-2; 8 nucleotides agree with TRBD1. Germline V gene data show CDR1 as LNHDA and CDR2 as SQIVND (reference sequence). This CDR3 is built from 15 residues. Incomplete CDR3 DNA: TGTGCCAGTAGCCTTATCAGACAGGGGTCGGAAGGC. Translated: CASSLIRQGSEG. The complete CDR3 sequence is CASSLIRQGSEGYTF.

To note about this clone: The read terminates 3 residues before the CDR3 end, so the remaining end is supplied by the germline J gene. This sequence joins TRBV5-6 and TRBJ2-7, with D unclear. CDR3 length: 12 amino acids. The V gene lost 2 bases and the J gene lost 5 bases, with 8 bases spanning the gap. CDR1 SGHDT and CDR2 YYEEEE come from the germline V gene. The covered CDR3 bases are TGTGCCAGCAGCTTTGCGGTTGACGAG. Translation: CASSFAVDE. The CDR3 reads in full as CASSFAVDEQYF.

Turning to this clone: The CDR3 end falls 3 residues outside the read, so it is completed with the germline J gene. This chain uses TRBV6-2 or TRBV6-3 with TRBJ1-1; the D gene is possibly TRBD1 (5 bases). Trimming removed 6 bases from V and 0 bases from J, with 17 bases in between. The CDR3 contains 16 residues. Germline V gene sequence: CDR1 MNHEY, CDR2 SVGEGT. CDR3 sequence: CASRSPLTDLNTEAFF. The DNA read from the CDR3 is TGTGCCAGCAGGTCCCCGCTGACAGACTTGAACACTGAA.

Of note for this clone: The CDR3 goes on 3 residues after the read ends, and that part is filled in from the germline J gene. The V gene is TRBV30, the J gene TRBJ2-2; 8 bases align to TRBD2. This CDR3 spans 14 amino acids. V gave up 5 bases and J gave up 5 bases; unmatched junction bases: 7. The germline gives CDR1 GTSNPN, CDR2 SVGIG (reference sequence). CDR3 DNA, as far as it was read: TGTGCCTGGGGGTCCGAGCGGGAGACCGGGGAG. The encoded protein is CAWGSERETGE. The full CDR3 reads CAWGSERETGELFF.

On this clone: The sequenced fragment ends 3 residues before the CDR3 boundary, so the rest is inferred from the germline J gene. The chain is built from TRBV11-2 and TRBJ2-7; D may be TRBD1 (6 bases). The length of the CDR3 is 12 residues. CDR1 and CDR2 (germline): SGHAT, FQNNGV. The V end lost 5 bases, the J end lost 6 bases, and 11 bases lay between the germline ends. This chain's CDR3 is CASSRGQTEQYF. Partial CDR3 DNA: TGTGCCAGCAGCCGCGGACAGACCGAG.

Remarks on this clone: The CDR3 end falls 3 residues outside the read, so it is completed with the germline J gene. The chain has TRBV7-8 and TRBJ2-5; TRBD1 might be the D (6 bases). The CDR3 runs 14 residues. Deletions cut 5 bases from V and 0 bases from J, with 10 bases between. Germline V gene lookup returns CDR1 SGHVS and CDR2 FQNEAQ. The covered CDR3 bases are TGTGCCAGCAGCCGGAGGACAGACCAAGAGACC. It encodes CASSRRTDQET. The entire CDR3 protein is CASSRRTDQETQYF.

Of note for this clone: The CDR3 goes on 3 residues after the read ends, and that part is filled in from the germline J gene. This sequence joins TRBV20-1 and TRBJ2-5; 7 bases match TRBD2. V was clipped by 0 bases and J by 5 bases; unmatched bases: 6. The CDR3 is 14 residues long. Germline CDR1 reads DFQATT; CDR2 reads SNEGSKA (reference sequence). CDR3 DNA, as far as it was read: TGCAGTGCTAGAGAGCTCGGGCGGGGGGAGACC. Encoded protein: CSARELGRGET. The whole CDR3 reads CSARELGRGETQYF.

In the case of this clone: From the germline J gene comes the end of the CDR3, since the read stops 3 residues before it. V usage is TRBV11-2 and J usage is TRBJ2-1, with 7 bases identical to TRBD1. Looked up from germline, CDR1 is SGHAT and CDR2 is FQNNGV. The CDR3 runs to 15 residues. V shed 1 base and J 9 bases; nucleotides not matched to a gene: 9. The CDR3 DNA, read in part, is TGTGCCAGCAGCTTAGTTGGAACAGGGGTTGGTGAG. Translated, it gives CASSLVGTGVGE. The full-length CDR3 reads as CASSLVGTGVGEQFF.

On this clone: The read gets to within 3 residues of the CDR3 end, and the germline J gene fills in the rest. This sequence joins TRBV19 and TRBJ2-4; 8 positions agree with TRBD1. V shed 5 bases and J 7 bases; nucleotides not matched to a gene: 10. CDR3 length: 15 amino acids. CDR1 and CDR2 from the germline V gene are LNHDA and SQIVND (reference sequence). The DNA read from the CDR3 is TGTGCCAGTAGTCCGCTCTCGGACAGGGAGAACATT. It translates to CASSPLSDRENI. The CDR3 in full is CASSPLSDRENIQYF.

The CDR3 reads CASSPEGGSGEQYF. The part of the CDR3 DNA that was read is TGTGCCAGCAGCCCGGAAGGGGGTTCCGGCGAG. The genes are TRBV5-6 and TRBJ2-7, with D possibly matching TRBD1 (6 bases). The read halts 3 residues ahead of the CDR3 end, with the missing end drawn from the germline J gene. Germline CDR1 SGHDT, CDR2 YYEEEE. V lost 4 bases to trimming and J lost 6 bases, with 17 bases between them. The CDR3 is 14 residues long. The full variable domain, rest sourced from reference TRBV5-6 and TRBJ2-7, is DAGVTQSPTHLIKTRGQQVTLRCSPKSGHDTVSWYQQALGQGPQFIFQYYEEEERQRGNFPDRFSGHQFPNYSSELNVNALLLGDSALYLCASSPEGGSGEQYFGPGTRLTVT.

A remark on this clone: The read stops 3 residues short of the end of the CDR3; the missing end is completed from the germline J gene. The chain links TRBV19 to TRBJ1-1, with TRBD1 identical over 8 bases. The junction had 11 bases not matched to a gene; V was cut back by 5 bases and J by 3 bases. The CDR3 has 16 residues. The germline CDR1 and CDR2 sequences are LNHDA and SQIVND (reference sequence). The CDR3 bases that were read are TGTGCCAGTAGTGTCTTATCCGGACAGGGTGACACTGAA. It yields the protein CASSVLSGQGDTE. The whole CDR3 sequence is CASSVLSGQGDTEAFF.

About this clone: One end of the junction varies from germline; a read error may be responsible. The read ends 3 residues early relative to the CDR3; the germline J gene fills the gap. J is TRBJ2-7 and V is TRBV7-9; D ambiguous. This CDR3 region has 13 residues. Germline loops: CDR1 SEHNR, CDR2 FQNEAQ (reference sequence). CDR3 loop: CSSSLEAAYEQYF. The CDR3 bases that were read are TGTTCCAGCAGCTTAGAGGCAGCCTACGAG.

Incomplete CDR3 DNA: TGTGCCAGCAGTTACTCGAGGGTCGGGACAGGGCGCGAG. Translation gives CASSYSRVGTGRE. In full, the CDR3 is CASSYSRVGTGREQYF. The J gene is TRBJ2-7, the V gene TRBV6-2 or TRBV6-3, with 9 bases that match TRBD1. The read falls 3 residues short of the CDR3 end, and the missing part is taken from the germline J gene. J lost 6 bases, V lost 0 bases, and 9 bases had no gene match. CDR1 and CDR2 from the germline V gene are MNHEY and SVGEGT. The CDR3 consists of 16 residues.

As regards this clone: The read terminates 3 residues ahead of where the CDR3 ends, so the germline J gene completes it. V is TRBV5-6 and J is TRBJ2-7, with D possibly TRBD1 on 6 matching bases. Germline values: CDR1 SGHDT, CDR2 YYEEEE. With 2 bases removed from V and 2 bases from J, the gap between germline ends came to 11 bases. The CDR3 sequence is 14 residues long. CDR3 amino acids: CASSFSSGAYEQYF. CDR3 DNA, as far as it was read: TGTGCCAGCAGCTTCTCCTCAGGGGCCTACGAG.

As for this clone: The read comes to an end 3 residues before the CDR3 does, leaving the germline J gene to fill in the end. The chain is built from TRBV19 and TRBJ2-1, with TRBD2 matching 10 bases. The germline V gene encodes CDR1 LNHDA and CDR2 SQIVND (reference sequence). The CDR3 has 16 amino acids. Trimming cost V 2 bases and J 1 base; bases outside gene matches: 2. The sequenced CDR3 bases are TGTGCCAGTAGTATATCAGCGGGAGGGTCCTACAATGAG. This sequence encodes CASSISAGGSYNE. The full CDR3 reads CASSISAGGSYNEQFF.